The rows below give T cell receptor beta chains drawn from one sample of a study of T cell changes during pregnancy in multiple sclerosis. Using immunoSEQ multiplex PCR, the repertoire was profiled, and TCRdb retains in-frame clones only, with some absent. Of about 50,000 clones listed, 85% to 95% were seen once; the top ten hold about 0.37%. Sequenced here: CD4+ T cells from peripheral blood mononuclear cells, sampled before pregnancy. Source of these receptors: a female donor with multiple sclerosis, enrolled in a pregnancy study. CDR3s include the opening cysteine and the closing phenylalanine or tryptophan. The D gene is left open where the match is weak. Not all rows give a size; the values are once, few, many and, for expanded clones, a class.

abundance	j_gene	d_gene	v_gene	CDR3aa	CDR3nt
.	TRBJ2-7	.	TRBV5-1	CASSLVWRASYEQYF	TGCGCCAGCAGCTTGGTATGGCGGGCCAGCTACGAGCAGTACTTC
.	TRBJ2-5	.	TRBV7-2	CASSLIPAARQETQYF	TGTGCCAGCAGCTTAATCCCAGCAGCGCGACAAGAGACCCAGTACTTC
.	TRBJ1-2	TRBD1	TRBV4-1	CASSQVLRRQGDNYGYTF	TGCGCCAGCAGCCAAGTTTTGCGGAGACAGGGAGATAACTATGGCTACACCTTC
.	TRBJ1-1	.	TRBV28	CASSFEGWNTEAFF	TGTGCCAGCAGTTTTGAGGGTTGGAACACTGAAGCTTTCTTT
.	TRBJ1-1	.	TRBV6-1	CASSEVRVNTEAFF	TGTGCCAGCAGTGAAGTCCGGGTAAACACTGAAGCTTTCTTT
.	TRBJ2-2	TRBD2	TRBV5-6	CASSLDRLAVNTGELFF	TGTGCCAGCAGCTTGGATCGCCTAGCGGTGAACACCGGGGAGCTGTTTTTT
.	TRBJ1-1	.	TRBV29-1	CSVVRGSWAEAFF	TGCAGCGTTGTGAGGGGGAGTTGGGCTGAAGCTTTCTTT
.	TRBJ1-3	.	TRBV4-1	CASSQPTGTGNTIYF	TGCGCCAGCAGCCAACCCACAGGGACTGGAAACACCATATATTTT
once	TRBJ2-7	.	TRBV5-1	CASSVGAIQVSEQYF	TGCGCCAGCAGCGTAGGTGCGATACAGGTCAGCGAGCAGTACTTC
.	TRBJ2-5	.	TRBV7-9	CASSLVGQTQYF	TGTGCCAGCAGCTTAGTCGGTCAGACCCAGTACTTC
.	TRBJ2-7	TRBD1	TRBV30	CASTQGAYEQYF	TGTGCCTCCACACAGGGGGCCTACGAGCAGTACTTC
.	TRBJ2-7	.	TRBV19	CASSPEPRADEQYF	TGTGCCAGTAGTCCAGAACCCCGTGCGGATGAGCAGTACTTC
.	TRBJ1-1	.	TRBV11-2	CASSLDSEAFF	TGTGCCAGCAGCTTAGACAGTGAAGCTTTCTTT
.	TRBJ2-2	TRBD2	TRBV5-1	CASSPGLAGAGSTGELFF	TGCGCCAGCAGCCCCGGACTAGCGGGAGCTGGTAGCACCGGGGAGCTGTTTTTT
.	TRBJ2-7	.	TRBV5-1	CASSRGLLNYEQYF	TGCGCCAGCAGCCGCGGGCTGTTAAACTACGAGCAGTACTTC
.	TRBJ2-6	.	TRBV4-1	CASSHSRAGANVLTF	TGCGCCAGCAGCCACTCTAGAGCTGGGGCCAACGTCCTGACTTTC
.	TRBJ2-7	TRBD2	TRBV7-9	CASSVGLAGGPKSHEQYF	TGTGCCAGCAGCGTGGGACTAGCGGGAGGGCCTAAAAGTCACGAGCAGTACTTC
.	TRBJ2-7	.	TRBV5-5	CASSLGLEVYSEQYF	TGTGCCAGCAGCTTGGGACTAGAAGTTTATAGCGAGCAGTACTTC
few	TRBJ1-2	TRBD1	TRBV28	CASSGTRDRSVGYTF	TGTGCCAGCAGTGGGACCCGGGACAGGAGCGTAGGCTACACCTTC
.	TRBJ1-4	.	TRBV5-4	CASSSLVGSEVRSEKLFF	TGTGCCAGCAGCTCGCTCGTGGGGTCGGAGGTACGGAGTGAAAAACTGTTTTTT
once	TRBJ1-1	.	TRBV7-2	CASSPPVRPAEAFF	TGTGCCAGCAGCCCCCCCGTGAGGCCGGCTGAAGCTTTCTTT
.	TRBJ1-5	.	TRBV19	CASSPQGGNQPQHF	TGTGCCAGTAGCCCGCAGGGTGGCAATCAGCCCCAGCATTTT
.	TRBJ2-3	TRBD2	TRBV27	CASRGLAGVVDTQYF	TGTGCCAGCAGGGGACTAGCGGGAGTAGTTGATACGCAGTATTTT
.	TRBJ2-7	.	TRBV10-3	CAISDDERFSSYEQYF	TGTGCCATCAGTGATGACGAGCGGTTTAGCTCCTACGAGCAGTACTTC
.	TRBJ1-1	.	TRBV2	CASSEQANLNTEAFF	TGTGCCAGCAGTGAACAGGCGAATTTGAACACTGAAGCTTTCTTT